One and the same sample provided the 27 T cell receptor beta chains below, sequenced in a study of technical replicates of blood from several donors. The method was immunoSEQ multiplex PCR; TCRdb's version includes in-frame clones alone and lacks a portion of them. The top ten clones hold roughly 12% of a sample with about 15,000 clones, under 90% of them seen once. Material: PBMCs. The receptors were gathered from a human donor in good health.

On this clone: The junction does not match germline at one end; this may be a read error. The chain is built from TRBV28 and TRBJ2-5, with TRBD1 identical over 11 bases. Germline CDR1 reads MDHEN; CDR2 reads SYDVKM. This CDR3 contains 14 residues. This CDR3 is CASSPGQGVEAQYF. The CDR3 region has the DNA TGTGCCAGCAGTCCGGGACAGGGGGTAGAGGCCCAGTACTTC.

The V gene is TRBV27, the J gene TRBJ1-3; TRBD1 matches at 9 bases. Per germline, CDR1 MNHEY and CDR2 SMNVEV (reference sequence). The V segment lost 4 bases and the J segment 3 bases; nucleotides outside the gene matches: 7. The CDR3 sequence is 16 residues long. Here the CDR3 reads CASSSRDRVGGNTIYF. For the CDR3, the DNA is TGTGCCAGCAGTTCAAGGGACAGGGTCGGTGGAAACACCATATATTTT.

J is TRBJ1-1 and V is TRBV19; the D gene is possibly TRBD1 (6 bases). V was pared by 7 bases and J by 5 bases, with 17 bases between. This CDR3 comprises 14 residues. The germline V gene has CDR1 LNHDA and CDR2 SQIVND (reference sequence). CDR3 sequence: CASTGGGGITEAFF. CDR3 nucleotide sequence: TGTGCCAGTACCGGCGGCGGGGGCATAACTGAAGCTTTCTTT.

The chain employs TRBV28 and TRBJ2-7; TRBD1 might be the D (5 bases). The CDR3 has 18 residues. Germline lookup yields CDR1 MDHEN and CDR2 SYDVKM. The V end was cut by 3 bases, the J end by 4 bases, with 25 bases between. In DNA, the CDR3 is TGTGCCAGCAGTTTGCCTCCCCCAGGTGACAGCTCGGAGTACGAGCAGTACTTC. Its translation: CASSLPPPGDSSEYEQYF.

The chain joins TRBV4-1 to TRBJ2-7; TRBD1 aligns across 10 bases. V was pared by 0 bases and J by 4 bases, with 9 bases of the junction left unmatched. Germline V CDR1 and CDR2: MGHRA, YSYEKL. The CDR3 runs 17 residues. The CDR3 DNA reads as TGCGCCAGCAGCCAAGATCGGGGGACAGGGGTCGTATACGAGCAGTACTTC. Its translation is CASSQDRGTGVVYEQYF.

The table lists this clone with a count of one. The rearrangement joins TRBV4-2 to TRBJ1-4; D perhaps matches TRBD1 (5 bases). Germline values: CDR1 LGHNA, CDR2 YNFKEQ. The CDR3 contains 14 residues. V dropped 0 bases and J dropped 7 bases, with 9 bases sitting between them. The CDR3 sequence is CASSQEGVGEKLFF. The DNA for the CDR3 is TGTGCCAGCAGCCAAGAAGGGGTGGGTGAAAAACTGTTTTTT.

The V and J genes are TRBV7-2 and TRBJ2-2; the match to TRBD2 covers 13 bases. Trimming cost V 8 bases and J 5 bases; bases outside gene matches: 5. Per the germline V gene, CDR1 is SGHTA and CDR2 is FQGNSA. CDR3 size: 15 residues. The CDR3 is CASPPGLAGTGELFF. The CDR3 DNA follows: TGTGCCAGCCCCCCGGGACTAGCGGGAACCGGGGAGCTGTTTTTT.

The chain uses TRBV13 and TRBJ1-4; maybe TRBD1 (5 bases). The CDR3 runs to 16 residues. Deletions cut 5 bases from V and 7 bases from J, with 20 bases between. Germline CDR1 is PRHDT and CDR2 is FYEKMQ (reference sequence). CDR3 loop: CASSLSHGAAGEKLFF. The CDR3 DNA reads as TGTGCCAGCAGCCTTTCCCATGGGGCAGCGGGTGAAAAACTGTTTTTT.

This clone was recorded only once. The V and J genes are TRBV27 and TRBJ1-1; 7 bases fit TRBD1. Per the germline V gene, CDR1 is MNHEY and CDR2 is SMNVEV (reference sequence). The CDR3 runs to 14 residues. V trimming: 3 bases; J trimming: 6 bases; junction bases outside the gene matches: 7. The DNA of the CDR3 is TGTGCCAGCAGTTTGCAACCAGACAGGGCTGAAGCTTTCTTT. This gives the protein CASSLQPDRAEAFF.

This chain links TRBV30 with TRBJ2-7, with TRBD2 as a possible D gene (6 bases). The CDR3 runs to 13 residues. V gave up 8 bases and J gave up 5 bases, with 19 bases separating them. Germline CDR1 GTSNPN, CDR2 SVGIG (reference sequence). The CDR3 loop is CALTDPGRNEQYF. For the CDR3, the DNA is TGTGCCCTCACCGACCCAGGGAGGAACGAGCAGTACTTC.

V and J are TRBV7-9 and TRBJ2-7; 9 bases are a match to TRBD2. The J segment lost 1 base and the V segment lost 5 bases, leaving 3 bases of the junction unmatched. The CDR3 spans 14 residues. The germline V gene has CDR1 SEHNR and CDR2 FQNEAQ (reference sequence). The CDR3, as DNA: TGTGCCAGCAGCGAAACTAGCGGGTCCTACGAGCAGTACTTC. It is translated as CASSETSGSYEQYF. Variable domain in full (rest from reference TRBV7-9 and TRBJ2-7): DTGVSQNPRHKITKRGQNVTFRCDPISEHNRLYWYRQTLGQGPEFLTYFQNEAQLEKSRLLSDRFSAERPKGSFSTLEIQRTEQGDSAMYLCASSETSGSYEQYFGPGTRLTVT.

The chain couples TRBV7-9 to TRBJ2-7; D unresolved. The CDR3 totals 14 residues. V lost 4 bases to trimming and J lost 0 bases, with 10 bases between them. From germline, CDR1 is SEHNR and CDR2 FQNEAQ (reference sequence). The CDR3 region has the DNA TGTGCCAGCAGCTCTGGCGGAACCTCCTACGAGCAGTACTTC. Amino acids: CASSSGGTSYEQYF.

The V and J genes are TRBV19 and TRBJ1-4, with D perhaps matching TRBD1 (6 bases). CDR1 and CDR2 (germline): LNHDA, SQIVND (reference sequence). This CDR3 is built from 15 residues. V was clipped by 9 bases and J by 2 bases, with 16 bases between them. The CDR3 sequence: CASLPGGATNEKLFF. The CDR3 DNA reads TGTGCCAGCCTGCCGGGGGGCGCGACTAATGAAAAACTGTTTTTT.

This clone was counted only a few times. The J gene is TRBJ1-2, the V gene TRBV4-2, with no clear D. This CDR3 region has 13 residues. In germline, CDR1 is LGHNA, CDR2 YNFKEQ. Trimming left V 0 bases short and J 5 bases short, with 7 bases between. CDR3 sequence: CASSQDLGYGYTF. The CDR3 region has the DNA TGTGCCAGCAGCCAAGATCTCGGGTATGGCTACACCTTC.

The chain carries TRBV2 and TRBJ2-7; D gene ambiguous. V lost 8 bases to trimming and J lost 4 bases, with 15 bases between them. The CDR3 has 13 amino acids. In germline, CDR1 is SNHLY, CDR2 FYNNEI. This chain's CDR3 is CASDEPLSYEQYF. CDR3 nucleotides: TGTGCCAGCGATGAGCCTCTCTCTTACGAGCAGTACTTC.

J is TRBJ2-5 and V is TRBV2; the D gene is possibly TRBD1 (5 bases). Trimming shortened V by 5 bases and J by 1 base, and 8 bases separated the two germline ends. The CDR3 is 13 residues long. In germline, CDR1 is SNHLY, CDR2 FYNNEI. The DNA of the CDR3 is TGTGCCAGCAGTTGGGGCCCCCAAGAGACCCAGTACTTC. Its translation: CASSWGPQETQYF.

This clone was observed a handful of times. The chain joins TRBV7-8 to TRBJ2-1; 10 bases map to TRBD2. The CDR3 contains 17 residues. Trimming took 3 bases from V and 0 from J; bases not matched to a gene: 5. Looked up from germline, CDR1 is SGHVS and CDR2 is FQNEAQ. CDR3 DNA sequence: TGTGCCAGCAGCTTCCCACCTAGCGGGAGCTCCTACAATGAGCAGTTCTTC. It codes for CASSFPPSGSSYNEQFF.

This clone was observed a single time. This chain connects TRBV6-1 to TRBJ1-2, with a tentative D call TRBD1 (5 bases). V lost 0 bases, J lost 4 bases, and 6 bases lay in between. The germline CDR1 and CDR2 sequences are MNHNS and SASEGT. The CDR3 totals 13 residues. The CDR3, as DNA: TGTGCCAGCAGTGAAGCGGGGGGCTATGGCTACACCTTC. Its translation: CASSEAGGYGYTF.

The V and J genes are TRBV7-3 and TRBJ2-7; D not certain. The CDR3 runs to 13 residues. Germline V gene data show CDR1 as SGHTA and CDR2 as FQGTGA. The ends were cut back, 5 bases at V and 1 base at J, with 9 bases in the middle. The CDR3 DNA is TGTGCCAGCAGCCTTGACTTTTCCTACGAGCAGTACTTC. Its translation is CASSLDFSYEQYF.

The chain has TRBV7-9 and TRBJ1-2; 7 bases align to TRBD1. With V trimmed by 3 bases and J by 4 bases, 8 bases remained unmatched. Germline CDR1 SEHNR, CDR2 FQNEAQ (reference sequence). The CDR3 runs to 15 residues. The CDR3 nucleotides are TGTGCCAGCAGCTTGGAGGGGGCGGGTGGCTATGGCTACACCTTC. Translated: CASSLEGAGGYGYTF. Together with reference TRBV7-9 and TRBJ1-2, the CDR3 gives the full variable domain: DTGVSQNPRHKITKRGQNVTFRCDPISEHNRLYWYRQTLGQGPEFLTYFQNEAQLEKSRLLSDRFSAERPKGSFSTLEIQRTEQGDSAMYLCASSLEGAGGYGYTFGSGTRLTVV.

This clone appeared a single time. The chain employs TRBV15 and TRBJ1-4; D unclear. The V gene's germline CDR1 is LNHNV and CDR2 YYDKDF (reference sequence). With 3 bases removed from V and 0 bases from J, the gap between germline ends came to 5 bases. The CDR3 extends over 14 amino acids. The CDR3 coding sequence is TGTGCCACCAGCAGGACTGCAACTAATGAAAAACTGTTTTTT. Protein: CATSRTATNEKLFF.

The rearrangement uses TRBV5-1 and TRBJ2-1; 8 bases agree with TRBD2. V was pared by 4 bases and J by 7 bases, with 10 bases of the junction left unmatched. Germline V gene data show CDR1 as SGHRS and CDR2 as YFSETQ. This CDR3 is built from 15 residues. The CDR3 region is CASSVLAGQGNEQFF. CDR3 DNA sequence: TGCGCCAGCAGCGTCTTAGCGGGACAAGGGAATGAGCAGTTCTTC.

The chain uses TRBV4-1 and TRBJ2-3; tentative D call: TRBD2 (5 bases). CDR3 length: 16 residues. The germline gives CDR1 MGHRA, CDR2 YSYEKL. V gave up 1 base and J gave up 2 bases, with 13 bases separating them. CDR3 sequence: CASSQGSGFLTDTQYF. Written as DNA, the CDR3 is TGCGCCAGCAGCCAAGGGTCGGGGTTTCTCACAGATACGCAGTATTTT.

This clone was counted once. The chain couples TRBV7-3 to TRBJ2-7, with 8 nucleotides matching TRBD2. With V trimmed by 3 bases and J by 7 bases, 8 bases remained unmatched. This CDR3 spans 14 amino acids. Germline V lookup: CDR1 SGHTA, CDR2 FQGTGA. The CDR3 region is CASSLSSGSWEQYF. The CDR3 DNA is TGTGCCAGCAGCTTGTCCAGCGGGAGTTGGGAGCAGTACTTC.

The chain is built from TRBV18 and TRBJ1-4; TRBD1 agrees at 8 bases. CDR1 and CDR2 from the germline V gene are KGHSH and LQKENI. The CDR3 runs 15 residues. V shed 4 bases and J 7 bases; nucleotides not matched to a gene: 8. The DNA for the CDR3 is TGTGCCAGCTCACTAAAACAGGGGGAAGGTGAAAAACTGTTTTTT. Translating gives CASSLKQGEGEKLFF. Complete variable domain (other parts from reference TRBV18 and TRBJ1-4): NAGVMQNPRHLVRRRGQEARLRCSPMKGHSHVYWYRQLPEEGLKFMVYLQKENIIDESGMPKERFSAEFPKEGPSILRIQQVVRGDSAAYFCASSLKQGEGEKLFFGSGTQLSVL.

The V gene is TRBV5-1, the J gene TRBJ2-7; 9 nucleotides align to TRBD2. The germline gives CDR1 SGHRS, CDR2 YFSETQ. The CDR3 is made up of 14 amino acids. The junction had 5 bases not matched to a gene; V was cut back by 2 bases and J by 5 bases. CDR3 nucleotide sequence: TGCGCCAGCAGCTTACTAGCGGGCCCAAACGAGCAGTACTTC. Translation: CASSLLAGPNEQYF.

The chain carries TRBV7-9 and TRBJ2-3, with D maybe TRBD2 (6 bases). Germline CDR1 SEHNR, CDR2 FQNEAQ (reference sequence). The length of the CDR3 is 15 residues. The germline V and J ends were trimmed by 5 bases and 0 bases, with 12 bases remaining between them. The CDR3 DNA follows: TGTGCCAGCAGCCCCTTAGCGGCTAGCACAGATACGCAGTATTTT. The encoded protein is CASSPLAASTDTQYF.